This T cell receptor (beta chain) comes out of a study of cytomegalovirus exposure and HLA in healthy donors. Background on the study: The roughly 120 validation repertoires, a later analysis reported, used the same platform as the roughly 610 first-cohort repertoires.

CDR3 size: 13 residues. V lost 5 bases and J lost 1, with 8 bases in between. The V gene's germline CDR1 is SGHNT and CDR2 YENEEA. About this clone itself: The antigen is unknown.

Clones were read by immunoSEQ multiplex PCR, and TCRdb kept only the in-frame ones, dropping some. Of around 56,000 clones listed, around 93% are singletons. Findings of the study overall: Cytomegalovirus status, reportedly, was diagnosed with high specificity and sensitivity by the classifier. Three chains linked to CMV were shown in vitro to be specific for CMV antigens. The listing of 150 to 200 TCR beta chains classed them as cytomegalovirus-associated.

The rearrangement links TRBV11-3 to TRBJ1-1, with D possibly TRBD1 on 5 matching bases. Sequencing was performed on PBMCs. The receptor was isolated from a woman aged 18-35 years in good health and CMV-seropositive. The DNA of the CDR3 is TGTGCCAGCAGCCTCGGGGGGAACACTGAAGCTTTCTTT. Its protein is CASSLGGNTEAFF.